This T cell receptor beta chain was profiled in a study of post-analysis software for immune sequencing data. V was clipped by 6 bases and J by 2 bases; unmatched bases: 16. The CDR3 has 18 residues. From germline, CDR1 is SQVTM and CDR2 ANQGSEA. This clonotype was detected a few times. Its antigen is unknown. Unique molecular identifiers featured in each of the TCR beta cDNA libraries. Once roughly 0.9 to 11 million T cells were used, roughly 0.5 million cDNA molecules resulted. TCRdb reprocessed the PCR reads with MiXCR, giving one entry per CDR3 protein. This sample has roughly 670,000 distinct CDR3 sequences, with approximately 60% found just once. The study's findings and limits: TRBV5-6, TRBV5-1 and TRBV20-1 were among 4 or 5 TRBV segments more frequent in patients than controls.

This sequence originates from a girl aged 2-10 years with multiple sclerosis. The sequenced sample consisted of blood. The chain employs TRBV29-1 and TRBJ2-1; 10 bases map to TRBD1. The DNA for the CDR3 is TGCAGCGTGAATGACAGGGGGCCTGACCAAGGGACCTACAATGAGCAGTTCTTC. It codes for CSVNDRGPDQGTYNEQFF.